The TCR beta chain under discussion was sequenced for a study of T cell changes during pregnancy in multiple sclerosis. This CDR3 is built from 15 residues. V lost 2 bases, J lost 5 bases, and 16 bases lay in between. CDR1 and CDR2 (germline): SQVTM, ANQGSEA. Measured with immunoSEQ multiplex PCR; TCRdb has only the in-frame clones, and not every one. This sample has about 110,000 clones, with about 90% found just once. The chain has TRBV29-1 and TRBJ2-1; D remains unclear. Sequences were derived from peripheral blood, sampled before pregnancy. This clonotype was sampled from a female donor with multiple sclerosis, enrolled in a pregnancy study. CDR3 nucleotide sequence: TGCAGCGTTGAATTTTCCCCGCGCGAGGACAATGAGCAGTTCTTC. Protein product: CSVEFSPREDNEQFF.